These T cell receptor beta chains were read from a single sample in a study of blood T cell repertoires in COVID-19. Clones were read by immunoSEQ multiplex PCR, and TCRdb kept only the in-frame ones, dropping some. The data show approximately 280,000 clones, 65% to 90% seen once. The sequencing sample was made of peripheral blood. The source of these receptors is a man in his forties or fifties with active or convalescent COVID-19. Both conserved end residues are part of each CDR3. The order of the fields is V gene, J gene, CDR3 protein.

>TRBV12-3/TRBV12-4|TRBJ2-2
CASSSQRGELFF
>TRBV6-5|TRBJ1-1
CASTITWAGRTEAFF
>TRBV12-5|TRBJ1-2
CASGLGRGSYGYTF
>TRBV6-6|TRBJ2-3
CASRRASGSFITDTQYF
>TRBV11-3|TRBJ1-1
CASSVGGPNTEAFF
>TRBV7-8|TRBJ2-1
CASSFLAGVYNEQFF
>TRBV3-1/TRBV3-2|TRBJ1-6
CASSHLWDSESPLHF
>TRBV6-5|TRBJ1-4
CASKPYSGGEKLFF
>TRBV12-3/TRBV12-4|TRBJ2-5
CASSLLQETQYF
>TRBV5-4|TRBJ2-1
CASSSGQGYNEQFF
>TRBV12-3/TRBV12-4|TRBJ1-2
CASSPTGDGYTF
>TRBV5-6|TRBJ2-4
CASSSGLEDIQYF
>TRBV18|TRBJ2-7
CASSPGGFTYEQYF
>TRBV5-1|TRBJ2-2
CASSSGNTGELFF
>TRBV15|TRBJ1-5
CATRGVSNQPQHF
>TRBV12-3/TRBV12-4|TRBJ1-2
CASSRDRAYGYTF
>TRBV19|TRBJ2-2
CASRQGLTYGELFF
>TRBV4-1|TRBJ2-1
CASSPWGLSNNEQFF
>TRBV7-2|TRBJ2-4
CASSWSRGTGGGAKNIQYF
>TRBV28|TRBJ1-1
CASSALRGLTEAFF
>TRBV18|TRBJ2-7
CASSPGQPYEQYF
>TRBV6-1|TRBJ1-6
CASSQADSPLHF
>TRBV11-2|TRBJ2-2
CASSSRTGYTGELFF
>TRBV11-2|TRBJ1-4
CASSLGGGASGEKLFF
>TRBV18|TRBJ2-7
CASSPRPDRGSEQYF
>TRBV19|TRBJ1-6
CASSPTGPNNSPLHF
>TRBV6-4|TRBJ1-1
CASKEPEAFF
>TRBV28|TRBJ1-6
CASSLSGSNYNSPLHF